This T cell receptor beta chain was identified in a study of PD-L1 blockade in urothelial cancer. Time point reported: pretreatment peripheral blood. The CDR3 is 15 amino acids. J was trimmed by 9 bases and V by 0 bases; bases with no gene match: 6. The germline gives CDR1 MGHRA, CDR2 YSYEKL. The method was immunoSEQ multiplex PCR; TCRdb's version includes in-frame clones alone and lacks a portion of them. This table has under 60,000 clones, about 80% appearing once. The gene calls are TRBV4-1 and TRBJ2-1; the match to TRBD1 covers 9 bases. The starting material was PBMCs, obtained around atezolizumab (anti-PD-L1) treatment. The sequence was collected from a man between 65 and 80 years old with urothelial cancer. CDR3: CASSQDHRTGVEQFF. Written as DNA, the CDR3 is TGCGCCAGCAGCCAAGATCACCGGACAGGGGTTGAGCAGTTCTTC.